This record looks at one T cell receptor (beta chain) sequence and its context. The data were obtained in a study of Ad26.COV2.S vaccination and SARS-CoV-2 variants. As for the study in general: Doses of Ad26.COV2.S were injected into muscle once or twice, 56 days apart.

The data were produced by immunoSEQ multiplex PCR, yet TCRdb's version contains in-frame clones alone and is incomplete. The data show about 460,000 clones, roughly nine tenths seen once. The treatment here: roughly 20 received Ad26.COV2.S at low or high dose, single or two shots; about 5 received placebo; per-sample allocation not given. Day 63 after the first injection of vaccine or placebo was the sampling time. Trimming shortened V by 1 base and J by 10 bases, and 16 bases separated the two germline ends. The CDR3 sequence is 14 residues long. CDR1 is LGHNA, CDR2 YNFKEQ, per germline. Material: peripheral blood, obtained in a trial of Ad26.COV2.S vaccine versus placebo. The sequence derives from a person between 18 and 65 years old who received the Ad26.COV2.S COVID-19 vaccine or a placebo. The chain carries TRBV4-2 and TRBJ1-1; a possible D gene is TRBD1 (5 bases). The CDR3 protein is CASSQGAGSESAFF. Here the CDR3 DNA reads TGTGCCAGCAGCCAAGGTGCAGGGTCGGAGTCAGCTTTCTTT.